The clone carrying this TCR beta chain has only one observation. A read error likely explains this, since a far larger clone differs by one base. This record belongs to a study of regulatory T cells in long-lasting Graves disease. The CDR3 runs to 15 residues. Trimming took 6 bases from V and 7 from J, leaving 18 bases between them. The germline gives CDR1 MNHNS, CDR2 SASEGT. As to time point: persistent/refractory GD, antithyroid drugs over 5 years with positive TRAb. From RNA extracted from PBMCs, the TCR library was made. TCR beta libraries were built with iRepertoire HTBI primers and Arm-PCR of CDR3 regions. TCRdb ran MiXCR on the multiplex PCR reads and lists one entry per CDR3 protein. The table has roughly 400,000 distinct CDR3 sequences, roughly 20% seen once.

The material sequenced was peripheral blood mononuclear cells (PBMCs), taken when the disease was refractory, from a patient treated with antithyroid drugs. This receptor was identified in a female donor with Graves disease. The chain joins TRBV6-1 to TRBJ1-4; tentative D call: TRBD1 (5 bases). CDR3 in DNA: TGTGCCAGCAGCCCTCACGGCCCGAGGGGTGAAAAACTGTTTTTT. Protein: CASSPHGPRGEKLFF.